This entry features one T cell receptor (beta chain) sequence. Per the study methods: Amplification of reference gene primers was used by the study to estimate nucleated cell counts. TCRdb's copy holds only in-frame clones and misses some; the assay was immunoSEQ multiplex PCR. The DNA gave D and trimming, while V, J and clone size come from that table. In the table there are around 700,000 clones, around 89% of which are singletons. The germline V gene has CDR1 SGHTA and CDR2 FQGNSA. The CDR3 extends over 15 amino acids. Trimming pared 5 bases from V and 11 bases from J, leaving 19 bases between. This sample was taken from a study of blood T cell repertoires in COVID-19. Study details: Collection of acute and convalescent COVID-19 samples took place in the United States, Italy and Spain. T cells, B-cell-depleted T cells, or PBMCs supplied cDNA or gDNA.

The rearrangement joins TRBV7-2 to TRBJ1-6; weak D call: TRBD1 (6 bases). The material sequenced was peripheral blood. The TCR was taken from a woman in her late teens or twenties with acute or convalescent COVID-19. The CDR3 loop reads CASSPEGGGWTPLHF. DNA of the CDR3: TGTGCCAGCAGCCCCGAGGGGGGGGGCTGGACACCCCTCCACTTT.